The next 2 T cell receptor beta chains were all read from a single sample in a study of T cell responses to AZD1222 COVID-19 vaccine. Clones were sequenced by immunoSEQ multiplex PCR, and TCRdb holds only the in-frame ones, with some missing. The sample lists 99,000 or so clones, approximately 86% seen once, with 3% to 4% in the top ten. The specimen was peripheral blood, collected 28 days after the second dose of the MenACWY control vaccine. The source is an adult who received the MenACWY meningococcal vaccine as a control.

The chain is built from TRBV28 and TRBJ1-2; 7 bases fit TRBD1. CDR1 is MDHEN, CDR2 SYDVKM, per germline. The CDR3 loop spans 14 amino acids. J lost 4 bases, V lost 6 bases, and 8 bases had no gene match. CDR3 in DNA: TGTGCCAGCAGCCAATCCCACAGGGGCTATGGCTACACCTTC. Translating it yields CASSQSHRGYGYTF.

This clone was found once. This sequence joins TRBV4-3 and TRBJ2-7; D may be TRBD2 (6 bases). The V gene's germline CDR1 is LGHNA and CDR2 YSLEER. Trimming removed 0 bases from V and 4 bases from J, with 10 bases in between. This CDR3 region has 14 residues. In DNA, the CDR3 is TGCGCCAGCAGCCAAGATGGGGAGGTTTACGAGCAGTACTTC. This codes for CASSQDGEVYEQYF.